This T cell receptor beta chain stems from a study of T cell responses to AZD1222 COVID-19 vaccine. Notes on this clone: What it binds is not known.

Findings and limits, study-wide: Clonal diversity may have been underestimated, and the donors were mostly white British, with more females than males.

CDR1 and CDR2 from the germline V gene are DFQATT and SNEGSKA (reference sequence). CDR3 length: 11 residues. V dropped 3 bases and J dropped 5 bases, with 7 bases sitting between them. Sequencing was performed with immunoSEQ multiplex PCR; in TCRdb, only in-frame clones are kept and a portion is missing. Counted here are some 95,000 clones, 89% occurring once; the ten biggest clones make up roughly 2.8%. The V and J genes are TRBV20-1 and TRBJ1-2; D is unclear. This sequence was found in an adult in good health. This specimen was peripheral blood, taken on day 0 of MenACWY control vaccination. CDR3 sequence (DNA): TGCAGTGCTAGCCGCGGGTATGGCTACACCTTC. Amino acid sequence: CSASRGYGYTF.